This T cell receptor beta chain emerged from a study of blood T cells in healthy people across ages. General study points: A strong correlation was seen between TCR beta diversity and naive T cell percentage. Relative to aged donors, long-lived donors carried more naive CD4+ cells and displayed higher diversity. It was held that diversity estimates obtained from one million T cells represented underestimates.

CDR1 SQVTM and CDR2 ANQGSEA come from the germline V gene. V shed 4 bases, J shed 2 bases, and the junction held 5 bases outside the gene matches. CDR3 length: 14 amino acids. Through a sample-barcoded 5' primer and a J-beta primer mix, a second PCR was run for roughly 6 to 11 cycles. Using its own MiXCR run on the 5' RACE reads, TCRdb lists one record per CDR3 protein. In the table there are hundreds of thousands of distinct CDR3 sequences, 29% of which are singletons. Researchers report isolating at least 6 million PBMCs per sample. Remarks on this clonotype: Its target is not known.

The sequencing sample was made of blood. The origin of this receptor is a woman of 80 years or more in good health. This sequence joins TRBV29-1 and TRBJ1-2; TRBD1 matches 9 bases. The CDR3 nucleotides are TGCAGCGTTGTAGAGGACAGGGGAAACTATGGCTACACCTTC. Translated: CSVVEDRGNYGYTF.